This T cell receptor (beta chain) was sequenced in a study of shared clonotypes between healthy human individuals. A word on this clone: Distinct nucleotide sequences in the sample also encode this CDR3.

Assay used: immunoSEQ multiplex PCR; TCRdb lists only in-frame clones, some missing. This table has roughly 2.6 million clones, around nine tenths appearing once. The CDR3 loop spans 12 amino acids. Germline CDR1 is SGHAT and CDR2 is FQNNGV. Trimming removed 1 base at V and 4 bases at J, with 4 bases between. The sequence was collected from a man between 18 and 29 years old in good health. Sequencing was carried out using naive CD4+ T cells sorted from blood. The sample's subset: CD45RA+ positively selected. V usage is TRBV11-2 and J usage is TRBJ1-2; D remains ambiguous. CDR3 sequence (DNA): TGTGCCAGCAGCTTAGGGTCCTATGGCTACACCTTC. Protein: CASSLGSYGYTF.